The 7 T cell receptor beta chains below all came from one sample that was sequenced in a study of cytotoxic CD8 clonotypes in ibrutinib-treated CLL. Assay used: immunoSEQ multiplex PCR; TCRdb lists only in-frame clones, some missing. This table has some 130,000 clones, under 90% appearing once. The sample here was PBMCs, taken after 24 months of ibrutinib treatment. These receptor sequences come from a human donor with chronic lymphocytic leukemia.

The chain has TRBV5-4 and TRBJ1-2; no clear D. V lost 4 bases and J lost 1, with 11 bases in between. Germline V gives CDR1 SGHNT, CDR2 YYREEE (reference sequence). The CDR3 covers 14 residues. CDR3 sequence: CASSPRTLNYGYTF. In DNA, the CDR3 is TGTGCCAGCAGCCCCCGGACCCTTAACTATGGCTACACCTTC.

The chain recombines TRBV7-2 with TRBJ1-2; tentatively, D is TRBD1 (5 bases). CDR3 length: 17 residues. V was shortened by 5 bases and J by 8 bases, with 27 bases between the two germline ends. Germline CDR1 reads SGHTA; CDR2 reads FQGNSA. Written as DNA, the CDR3 is TGTGCCAGCAGCCCAGACTGGGGACGGGGATCAATGGGCGGCTACACCTTC. Protein sequence: CASSPDWGRGSMGGYTF.

The chain joins TRBV6-5 to TRBJ2-3; 7 bases map to TRBD1. The CDR3 spans 16 residues. Germline CDR1 and CDR2: MNHEY and SVGAGI. V trimming: 2 bases; J trimming: 4 bases; junction bases outside the gene matches: 9. The CDR3 loop is CASSYEKGGVADTQYF. CDR3 nucleotide sequence: TGTGCCAGCAGTTACGAGAAAGGGGGCGTCGCAGATACGCAGTATTTT.

A few counts support this clone. The chain carries TRBV9 and TRBJ1-6, with TRBD1 as a possible D gene (6 bases). Germline assignment: CDR1 SGDLS and CDR2 YYNGEE. The V end lost 3 bases, the J end lost 3 bases, and 10 bases lay between the germline ends. The CDR3 covers 15 residues. Here the CDR3 DNA reads TGTGCCAGCAGCGCAGGGGAATACTATAATTCACCCCTCCACTTT. It specifies CASSAGEYYNSPLHF.

This clone was recorded only once. The gene calls are TRBV6-1 and TRBJ2-7, with 8 bases aligning to TRBD1. Germline CDR1 reads MNHNS; CDR2 reads SASEGT. The CDR3 is 14 residues long. The junction had 2 bases not matched to a gene; V was cut back by 2 bases and J by 2 bases. CDR3 sequence (DNA): TGTGCCAGCAGTGAAATGACAGGGGCCTACGAGCAGTACTTC. It codes for CASSEMTGAYEQYF.

The chain is built from TRBV28 and TRBJ1-5; 9 bases match TRBD1. CDR1 and CDR2 (germline): MDHEN, SYDVKM. The junction had 9 bases not matched to a gene; V was cut back by 6 bases and J by 0 bases. The CDR3 consists of 17 residues. The CDR3 DNA reads TGTGCCAGCAGAGGGACAGGGATCCGGTATAGCAATCAGCCCCAGCATTTT. Translated: CASRGTGIRYSNQPQHF.

V is TRBV15 and J is TRBJ2-7; D not certain. The CDR3 extends over 12 amino acids. CDR1 and CDR2 from the germline V gene are LNHNV and YYDKDF (reference sequence). With 4 bases removed from V and 3 bases from J, the gap between germline ends came to 7 bases. Here the CDR3 DNA reads TGTGCCACCAGCACAAGAAACTACGAGCAGTACTTC. Translation: CATSTRNYEQYF. Filled out from reference TRBV15 and TRBJ2-7, the complete variable domain reads DAMVIQNPRYQVTQFGKPVTLSCSQTLNHNVMYWYQQKSSQAPKLLFHYYDKDFNNEADTPDNFQSRRPNTSFCFLDIRSPGLGDTAMYLCATSTRNYEQYFGPGTRLTVT.